Reported below is one TCR beta chain. One end of the junction varies from germline; a read error may be responsible. The CDR3 is 14 amino acids. Per the germline V gene, CDR1 is SEHNR and CDR2 is FQNEAQ (reference sequence). The data belong to a study of cytomegalovirus exposure and HLA in healthy donors. PCR was performed using 60 Vbeta and 13 Jbeta primers. The method was immunoSEQ multiplex PCR; TCRdb's version includes in-frame clones alone and lacks a portion of them. The table lists 130,000 or so clones, 75% to 85% of them singletons, with approximately 3.1% in the top ten. V usage is TRBV7-9 and J usage is TRBJ2-1; a possible D gene is TRBD2 (7 bases). The sequenced material came from PBMCs. The TCR originated in a young woman in good health and CMV-seropositive. This CDR3 is CSSSLGGGLNEQFF. Here the CDR3 DNA reads TGTTCCAGCAGCTTAGGCGGGGGCCTCAATGAGCAGTTCTTC. Variable domain in full (rest from reference TRBV7-9 and TRBJ2-1): DTGVSQNPRHKITKRGQNVTFRCDPISEHNRLYWYRQTLGQGPEFLTYFQNEAQLEKSRLLSDRFSAERPKGSFSTLEIQRTEQGDSAMYLCSSSLGGGLNEQFFGPGTRLTVL.